The next 11 T cell receptor beta chains were all read from a single sample in a study of T cells in localized non-small cell lung cancer. Generated by immunoSEQ multiplex PCR, the TCRdb table keeps only in-frame clones and is missing some. Of about 33,000 clones in the sample, just under 80% were seen once. The source was peripheral blood, collected before any cancer treatment. The receptor source for this set is a male donor at least 60 years old with stage III squamous cell lung carcinoma.

The V and J genes are TRBV6-5 and TRBJ1-2; tentatively, D is TRBD1 (6 bases). The CDR3 length is 15 residues. Germline CDR1 reads MNHEY; CDR2 reads SVGAGI. V was trimmed by 5 bases and J by 4 bases, leaving 17 bases between them. Here the CDR3 DNA reads TGTGCCAGCAGTATATATCAGGGGAGCGGCTATGGCTACACCTTC. Translation gives CASSIYQGSGYGYTF.

The chain combines TRBV7-8 with TRBJ1-5; 7 bases align to TRBD1. Germline lookup yields CDR1 SGHVS and CDR2 FQNEAQ. This CDR3 spans 19 amino acids. With V trimmed by 1 base and J by 4 bases, 16 bases remained unmatched. The CDR3, as DNA: TGTGCCAGCAGCTTAGAACGCAGGACAGGCCTTGACCGGAATCAGCCCCAGCATTTT. Its protein is CASSLERRTGLDRNQPQHF.

This chain uses TRBV7-9 with TRBJ2-5; maybe TRBD1 (5 bases). Trimming took off 3 bases at V and 5 bases at J, with 10 bases between the two ends. CDR3 size: 13 residues. Germline lookup yields CDR1 SEHNR and CDR2 FQNEAQ (reference sequence). CDR3 region: CASSLQGLETQYF. DNA of the CDR3: TGTGCCAGCAGCTTGCAGGGTCTGGAGACCCAGTACTTC.

The rearrangement joins TRBV6-1 to TRBJ1-1, with TRBD1 matching 7 bases. CDR1 and CDR2 from the germline V gene are MNHNS and SASEGT. This CDR3 contains 13 residues. V dropped 7 bases and J dropped 7; count of bases not matched to a gene: 9. Written as DNA, the CDR3 is TGTGCCAGCATCTCCCGGGACAGAGGTGAAGCTTTCTTT. Translating gives CASISRDRGEAFF.

The chain has TRBV11-2 and TRBJ2-3; TRBD2 agrees at 13 bases. From germline, CDR1 is SGHAT and CDR2 FQNNGV. J was trimmed by 4 bases and V by 3 bases; bases with no gene match: 4. CDR3 length equals 16 residues. As DNA, the CDR3 is TGTGCCAGCAGCTTCCTCGGGACTAGCGGGGCAGATACGCAGTATTTT. This encodes CASSFLGTSGADTQYF.

The rearrangement uses TRBV5-4 and TRBJ2-1; no clear D. The CDR3 runs 12 residues. Looked up from germline, CDR1 is SGHNT and CDR2 is YYREEE (reference sequence). V lost 2 bases and J lost 10, with 10 bases in between. CDR3 loop: CASSFGLGEQFF. CDR3 DNA: TGTGCCAGCAGCTTCGGGCTCGGCGAGCAGTTCTTC.

This chain uses TRBV7-2 with TRBJ2-1; perhaps TRBD2 as D (6 bases). Trimming pared 8 bases from V and 8 bases from J, leaving 19 bases between. CDR3 size: 14 residues. Germline CDR1 is SGHTA and CDR2 is FQGNSA. The CDR3 protein is CASSRDGSRDEQFF. Written as DNA, the CDR3 is TGTGCCAGCTCGCGGGATGGGAGTAGGGATGAGCAGTTCTTC.

This clone was seen a few times. The chain links TRBV5-6 to TRBJ2-7, with unresolved D. Trimming left V 1 base short and J 2 bases short, with 4 bases between. The CDR3 extends over 12 amino acids. Germline CDR1 and CDR2: SGHDT and YYEEEE. The CDR3 loop is CASSLYTYEQYF. The CDR3 nucleotides are TGTGCCAGCAGCTTGTATACCTACGAGCAGTACTTC.

The rearrangement joins TRBV14 to TRBJ2-5; TRBD1 agrees at 8 bases. Trimming cost V 2 bases and J 4 bases; bases outside gene matches: 3. The germline V gene encodes CDR1 SGHDN and CDR2 FVKESK. The CDR3 sequence is 14 residues long. CDR3: CASSQIQGVETQYF. CDR3 sequence (DNA): TGTGCCAGCAGCCAAATACAGGGGGTAGAGACCCAGTACTTC.

This chain joins TRBV7-2 and TRBJ2-1, with TRBD2 matching 10 bases. The germline CDR1 and CDR2 sequences are SGHTA and FQGNSA. The CDR3 sequence is 16 residues long. Germline trimming cut 4 bases from V and 7 bases from J; bases unmatched to any gene: 10. The CDR3 DNA sequence: TGTGCCAGCAGCTCTTTCCCCAGCGGGGGGGGGAATGAGCAGTTCTTC. Translated, it gives CASSSFPSGGGNEQFF.

A single count supports this clone. This rearrangement joins TRBV7-9 to TRBJ2-2, with D perhaps matching TRBD1 (6 bases). The length of the CDR3 is 14 residues. The V gene's germline CDR1 is SEHNR and CDR2 FQNEAQ (reference sequence). The V gene lost 5 bases and the J gene lost 4 bases, with 11 bases spanning the gap. The CDR3 here is CASSVGTPTGELFF. The CDR3 DNA reads as TGTGCCAGCAGCGTTGGGACACCCACCGGGGAGCTGTTTTTT.